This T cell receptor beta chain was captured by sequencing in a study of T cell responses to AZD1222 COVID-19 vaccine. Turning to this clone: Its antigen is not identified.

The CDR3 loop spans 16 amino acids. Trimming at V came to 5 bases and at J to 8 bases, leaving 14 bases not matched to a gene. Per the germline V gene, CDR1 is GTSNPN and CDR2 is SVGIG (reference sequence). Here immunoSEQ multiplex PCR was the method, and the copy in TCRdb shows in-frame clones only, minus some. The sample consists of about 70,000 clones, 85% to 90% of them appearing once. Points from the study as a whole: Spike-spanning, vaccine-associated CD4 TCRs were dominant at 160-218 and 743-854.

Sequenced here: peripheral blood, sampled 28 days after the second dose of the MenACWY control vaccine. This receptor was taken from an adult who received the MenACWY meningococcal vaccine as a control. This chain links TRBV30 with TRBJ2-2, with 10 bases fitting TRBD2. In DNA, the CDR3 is TGTGCCTGGTGCCCCGGGCTAGCGGGAGTAGGGGGGGAGCTGTTTTTT. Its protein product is CAWCPGLAGVGGELFF.